This is a list of T cell receptor beta chains from one sample in a study of T cells in tuberculosis. TCRdb keeps only in-frame clones here, not all; method: immunoSEQ multiplex PCR. The repertoire has tens of thousands of clones, around 92% of them found once; the top ten carry more than 6.5%. Sequencing was carried out using PBMCs. These receptors originate from a donor aged 10-29 years with latent tuberculosis or without tuberculosis infection. Some clones in this sample may be carry-over from other donors' samples. Both conserved end residues are part of each CDR3. The order of the fields is V gene, J gene, D gene, clone size, CDR3 protein, CDR3 DNA. The D gene is left open where the match is weak. Size is omitted from some rows. Given values are once, few, many or a class for expanded clones.

TRBV5-4,TRBJ2-7,.,.,CASSLQSTYEQYF,TGTGCCAGCAGCTTGCAATCTACCTACGAGCAGTACTTC
TRBV10-3,TRBJ2-7,.,.,CAISGQESEQYF,TGTGCCATCAGTGGTCAGGAATCCGAGCAGTACTTC
TRBV29-1,TRBJ2-3,TRBD1,.,CSVIPTGGATDTQYF,TGCAGCGTCATTCCCACAGGGGGCGCGACAGATACGCAGTATTTT
TRBV25-1,TRBJ2-7,TRBD2,.,CASKKAGGEIYEQYF,TGTGCCAGCAAGAAGGCGGGAGGCGAAATCTACGAGCAGTACTTC
TRBV27,TRBJ2-1,.,.,CASSPSYNEQFF,TGTGCCAGCAGCCCGTCCTACAATGAGCAGTTCTTC
TRBV28,TRBJ1-5,.,.,CASAYMSNQPQHF,TGTGCCAGCGCTTACATGAGCAATCAGCCCCAGCATTTT
TRBV2,TRBJ2-1,TRBD2,.,CANLGRARYEQFF,TGTGCCAACCTAGGGAGGGCCAGGTATGAGCAGTTCTTC
TRBV25-1,TRBJ2-3,TRBD2,.,CASTPRGGGDSIRGTQYF,TGTGCCAGCACCCCGCGGGGGGGAGGCGATTCTATTCGTGGTACGCAGTATTTT
TRBV5-1,TRBJ1-1,TRBD1,.,CASSLEGAPEAFF,TGCGCCAGCAGCTTGGAGGGGGCGCCTGAAGCTTTCTTT
TRBV7-9,TRBJ2-7,TRBD2,.,CASCRSGGSTYEQYF,TGTGCCAGCTGCCGGTCGGGGGGGTCAACCTACGAGCAGTACTTC
TRBV9,TRBJ2-1,TRBD2,.,CASSVGLASYNEQFF,TGTGCCAGCAGCGTGGGACTAGCCAGCTACAATGAGCAGTTCTTC
TRBV28,TRBJ1-3,.,few,CASSRSSGNTIYF,TGTGCCAGCAGTCGGAGCTCTGGAAACACCATATATTTT
TRBV5-6,TRBJ2-1,TRBD2,.,CASSLGTSQFF,TGTGCCAGCAGCTTGGGGACTAGCCAGTTCTTC